Sequencing of this T cell receptor (beta chain) was carried out in a study of beta chain features in type 1 diabetes. Findings and caveats of the study: TCRB CDR3 length was moderately but significantly reduced in all four CD4+ subsets of Type 1 diabetes patients.

This clone came up a few times. Its antigen remains unknown. The length of the CDR3 is 13 residues. V shed 3 bases and J shed 4 bases, with 10 bases lying between them. Germline CDR1 and CDR2: SGHDT and YYEEEE. Reverse transcribing all isolated RNA meant expressed TCRB transcripts were sequenced. Using immunoSEQ multiplex PCR, the repertoire was profiled, and TCRdb retains in-frame clones only, with some absent. The sample holds roughly 160,000 clones; about 7.9% are singletons and the top ten take under 0.55%. Sequenced material: central memory CD4+ T cells from blood. The TCR sequence derives from a man aged 18 to 29 with type 1 diabetes. This chain connects TRBV5-6 to TRBJ1-1; D is unclear. CDR3: CASSWETITEAFF. CDR3 in DNA: TGTGCCAGCAGCTGGGAGACAATCACTGAAGCTTTCTTT.